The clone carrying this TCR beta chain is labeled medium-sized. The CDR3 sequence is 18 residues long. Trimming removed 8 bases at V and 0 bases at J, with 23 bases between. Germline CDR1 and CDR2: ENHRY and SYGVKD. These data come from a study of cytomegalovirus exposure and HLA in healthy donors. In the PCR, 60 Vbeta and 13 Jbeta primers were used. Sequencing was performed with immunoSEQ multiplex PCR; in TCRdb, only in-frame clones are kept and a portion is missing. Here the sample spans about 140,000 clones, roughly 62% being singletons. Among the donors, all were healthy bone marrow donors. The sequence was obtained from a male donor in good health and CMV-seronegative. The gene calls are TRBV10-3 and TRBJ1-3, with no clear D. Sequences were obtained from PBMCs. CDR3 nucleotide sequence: TGTGCCATCGCGACGGGCAGTGGAGGGTATATCTCTGGAAACACCATATATTTT. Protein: CAIATGSGGYISGNTIYF.